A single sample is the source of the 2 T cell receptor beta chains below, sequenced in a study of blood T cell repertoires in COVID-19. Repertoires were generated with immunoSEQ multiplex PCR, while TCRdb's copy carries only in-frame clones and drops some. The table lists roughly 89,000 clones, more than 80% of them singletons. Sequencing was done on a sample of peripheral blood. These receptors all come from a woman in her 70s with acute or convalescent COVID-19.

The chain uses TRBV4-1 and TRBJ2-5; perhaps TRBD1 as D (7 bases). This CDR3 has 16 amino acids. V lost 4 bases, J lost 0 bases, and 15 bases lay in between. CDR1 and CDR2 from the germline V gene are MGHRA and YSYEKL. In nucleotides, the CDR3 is TGCGCCAGCAGCCCGGGGGACAGCGCGTACCAAGAGACCCAGTACTTC. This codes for CASSPGDSAYQETQYF.

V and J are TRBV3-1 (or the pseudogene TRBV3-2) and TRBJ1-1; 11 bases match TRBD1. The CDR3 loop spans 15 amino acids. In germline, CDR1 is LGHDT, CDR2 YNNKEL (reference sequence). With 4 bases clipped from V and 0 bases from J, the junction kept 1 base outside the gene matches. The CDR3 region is CASSRTGGLNTEAFF. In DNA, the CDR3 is TGTGCCAGCAGCCGGACAGGGGGCTTGAACACTGAAGCTTTCTTT.